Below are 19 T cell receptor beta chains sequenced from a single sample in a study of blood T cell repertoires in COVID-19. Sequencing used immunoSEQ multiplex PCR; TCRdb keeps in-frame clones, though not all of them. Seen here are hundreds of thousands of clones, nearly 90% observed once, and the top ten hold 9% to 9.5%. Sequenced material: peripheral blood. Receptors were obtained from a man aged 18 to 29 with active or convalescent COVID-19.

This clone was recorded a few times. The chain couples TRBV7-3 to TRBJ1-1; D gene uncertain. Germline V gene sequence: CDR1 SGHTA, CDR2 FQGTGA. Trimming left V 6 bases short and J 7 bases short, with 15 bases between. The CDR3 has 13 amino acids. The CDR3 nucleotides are TGTGCCAGCAGTTCCCGTGGGCCCAGTGAAGCTTTCTTT. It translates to CASSSRGPSEAFF.

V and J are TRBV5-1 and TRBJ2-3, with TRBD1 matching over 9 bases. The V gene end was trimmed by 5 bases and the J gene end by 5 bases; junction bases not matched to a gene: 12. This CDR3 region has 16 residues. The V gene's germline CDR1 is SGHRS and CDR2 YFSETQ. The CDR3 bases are TGCGCCAGCAGACGAACGGACAGGGGCAGTAGAGATACGCAGTATTTT. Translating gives CASRRTDRGSRDTQYF.

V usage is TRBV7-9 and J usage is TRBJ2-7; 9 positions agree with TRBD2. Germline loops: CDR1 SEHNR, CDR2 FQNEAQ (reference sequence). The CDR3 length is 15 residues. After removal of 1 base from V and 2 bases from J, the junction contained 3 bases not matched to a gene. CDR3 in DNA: TGTGCCAGCAGCTTAGGGCGGGGGGGCCCCTACGAGCAGTACTTC. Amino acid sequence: CASSLGRGGPYEQYF.

The CDR3 nucleotides read TGTGCCAGCAGCTTGACGGGGAAGCAGTTCTTC. Translating it yields CASSLTGKQFF. V and J are TRBV5-4 and TRBJ2-1; a weak D match, TRBD2 (5 bases). Germline loops: CDR1 SGHNT, CDR2 YYREEE (reference sequence). Trimming left V 1 base short and J 11 bases short, with 7 bases between. The CDR3 contains 11 residues.

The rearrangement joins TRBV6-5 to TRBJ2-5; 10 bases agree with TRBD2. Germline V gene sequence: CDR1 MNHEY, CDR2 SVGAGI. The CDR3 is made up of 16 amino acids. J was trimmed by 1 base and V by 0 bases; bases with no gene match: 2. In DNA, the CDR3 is TGTGCCAGCAGTTACTCAGTAGCGGGGGGCCAAGAGACCCAGTACTTC. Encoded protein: CASSYSVAGGQETQYF.

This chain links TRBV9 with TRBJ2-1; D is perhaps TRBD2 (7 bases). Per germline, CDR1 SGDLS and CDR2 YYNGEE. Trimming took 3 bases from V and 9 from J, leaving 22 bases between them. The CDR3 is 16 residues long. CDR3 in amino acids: CASSESEGGAVGEQFF. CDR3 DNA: TGTGCCAGCAGCGAAAGTGAGGGGGGGGCCGTCGGTGAGCAGTTCTTC.

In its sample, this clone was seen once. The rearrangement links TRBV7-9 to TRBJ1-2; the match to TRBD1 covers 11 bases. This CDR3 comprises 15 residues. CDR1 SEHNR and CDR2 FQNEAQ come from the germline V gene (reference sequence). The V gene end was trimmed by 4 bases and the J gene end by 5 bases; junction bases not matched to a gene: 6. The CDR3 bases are TGTGCCAGCAGCTCCACGGGACAGGGGGGGTATGGCTACACCTTC. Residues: CASSSTGQGGYGYTF. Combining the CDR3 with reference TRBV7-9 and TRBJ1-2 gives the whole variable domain DTGVSQNPRHKITKRGQNVTFRCDPISEHNRLYWYRQTLGQGPEFLTYFQNEAQLEKSRLLSDRFSAERPKGSFSTLEIQRTEQGDSAMYLCASSSTGQGGYGYTFGSGTRLTVV.

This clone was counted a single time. DNA of the CDR3: TGTGCCATAGCTTCCGGCGGTGGGACAGCTTTTCGCTCTGGAAACACCATATATTTT. This sequence encodes CAIASGGGTAFRSGNTIYF. V is TRBV10-3 and J is TRBJ1-3, with TRBD1 matching 7 bases. V was clipped by 9 bases and J by 0 bases; unmatched bases: 20. Germline V lookup: CDR1 ENHRY, CDR2 SYGVKD. This CDR3 is built from 19 residues.

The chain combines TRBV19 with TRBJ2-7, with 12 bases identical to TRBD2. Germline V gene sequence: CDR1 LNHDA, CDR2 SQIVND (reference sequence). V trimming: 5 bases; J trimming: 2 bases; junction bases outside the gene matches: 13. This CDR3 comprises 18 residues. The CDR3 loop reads CASSPRSSGGAYPYEQYF. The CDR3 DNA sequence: TGTGCCAGTAGTCCGCGATCTAGCGGGGGGGCCTATCCCTACGAGCAGTACTTC.

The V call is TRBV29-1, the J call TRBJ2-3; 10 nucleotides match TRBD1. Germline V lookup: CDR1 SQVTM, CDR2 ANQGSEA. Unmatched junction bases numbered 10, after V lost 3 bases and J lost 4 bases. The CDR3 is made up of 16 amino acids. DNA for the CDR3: TGCAGCGTTGAGTCCGGGACAGGGGTCTGGCCAGATACGCAGTATTTT. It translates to CSVESGTGVWPDTQYF.

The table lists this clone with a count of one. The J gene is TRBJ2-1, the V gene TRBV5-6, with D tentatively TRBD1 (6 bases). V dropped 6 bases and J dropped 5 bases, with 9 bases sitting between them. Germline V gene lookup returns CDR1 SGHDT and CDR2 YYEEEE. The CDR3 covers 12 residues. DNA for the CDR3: TGTGCCAGCAACCGGGACAACAATGAGCAGTTCTTC. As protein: CASNRDNNEQFF.

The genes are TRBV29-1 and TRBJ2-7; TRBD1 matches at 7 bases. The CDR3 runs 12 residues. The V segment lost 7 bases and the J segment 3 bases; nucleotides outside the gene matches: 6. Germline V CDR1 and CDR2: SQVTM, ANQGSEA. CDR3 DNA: TGCAGCGGACGGGACAGAGACTACGAGCAGTACTTC. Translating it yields CSGRDRDYEQYF.

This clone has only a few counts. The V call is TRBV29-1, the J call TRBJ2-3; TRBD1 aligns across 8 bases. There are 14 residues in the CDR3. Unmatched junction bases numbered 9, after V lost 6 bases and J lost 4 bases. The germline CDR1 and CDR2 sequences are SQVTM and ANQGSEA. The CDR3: CSVRTGSGADTQYF. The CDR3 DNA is TGCAGCGTAAGGACAGGGAGTGGGGCAGATACGCAGTATTTT.

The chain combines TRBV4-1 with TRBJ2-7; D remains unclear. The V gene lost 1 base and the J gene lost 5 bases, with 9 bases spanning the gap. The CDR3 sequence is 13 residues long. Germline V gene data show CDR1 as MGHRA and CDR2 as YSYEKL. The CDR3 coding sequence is TGCGCCAGCAGCCAAGCCAAACTCCACGAGCAGTACTTC. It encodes CASSQAKLHEQYF.

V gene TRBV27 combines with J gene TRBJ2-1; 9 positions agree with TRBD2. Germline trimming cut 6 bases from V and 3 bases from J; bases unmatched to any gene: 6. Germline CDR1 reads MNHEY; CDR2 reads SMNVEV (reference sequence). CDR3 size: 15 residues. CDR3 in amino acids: CASRPIAGDYNEQFF. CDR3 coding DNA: TGTGCCAGCAGGCCAATAGCGGGGGACTACAATGAGCAGTTCTTC.

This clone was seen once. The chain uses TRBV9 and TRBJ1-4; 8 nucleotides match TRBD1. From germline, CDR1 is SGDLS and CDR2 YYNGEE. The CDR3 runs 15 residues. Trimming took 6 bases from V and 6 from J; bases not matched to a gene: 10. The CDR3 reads CASTARTGKDEKLFF. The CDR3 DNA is TGTGCCAGCACCGCAAGGACAGGGAAGGATGAAAAACTGTTTTTT.

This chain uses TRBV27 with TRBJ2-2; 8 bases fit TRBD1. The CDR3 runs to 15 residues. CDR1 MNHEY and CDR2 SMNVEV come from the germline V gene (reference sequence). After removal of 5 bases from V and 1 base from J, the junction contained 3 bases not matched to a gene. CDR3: CASSPGTGNTGELFF. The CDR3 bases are TGTGCCAGCAGTCCCGGGACAGGGAACACCGGGGAGCTGTTTTTT.

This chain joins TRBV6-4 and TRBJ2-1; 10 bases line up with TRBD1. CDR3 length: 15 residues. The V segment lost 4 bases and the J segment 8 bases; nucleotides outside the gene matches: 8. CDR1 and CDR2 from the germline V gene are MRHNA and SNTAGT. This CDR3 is CASSAKDRGSDEQFF. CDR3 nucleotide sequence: TGTGCCAGCAGTGCCAAGGACAGGGGGAGTGATGAGCAGTTCTTC.

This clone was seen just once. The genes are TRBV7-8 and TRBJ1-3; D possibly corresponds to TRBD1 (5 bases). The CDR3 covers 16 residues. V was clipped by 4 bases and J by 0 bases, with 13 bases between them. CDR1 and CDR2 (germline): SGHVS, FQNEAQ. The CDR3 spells CASSSRDSSSGNTIYF. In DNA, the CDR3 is TGTGCCAGCAGCTCGAGGGACTCAAGCTCTGGAAACACCATATATTTT.